This T cell receptor (beta chain) is drawn from a study of blood T cell repertoires in COVID-19. Overall study: Samples came from the United States, Italy and Spain, spanning acute and convalescent COVID-19. PBMCs, B-cell-depleted T cells, or T cells were the source of the cDNA or gDNA that made up the material.

V dropped 7 bases and J dropped 5; count of bases not matched to a gene: 19. Germline CDR1 ENHRY, CDR2 SYGVKD. The CDR3 loop spans 19 amino acids. As handled by the study authors: Reference gene primer amplification gave nucleated cell count estimates. Assay: immunoSEQ multiplex PCR; the TCRdb copy retains only in-frame clones and omits some. D and trimming were read from the DNA, whereas the V and J calls and clone size are those reported in that table. Here the sample spans about 140,000 clones, roughly 81% being singletons. The gene calls are TRBV10-3 and TRBJ2-2; TRBD2 matches at 10 bases. The specimen sequenced was peripheral blood. The sequence derives from a woman between 45 and 65 years old with active or convalescent COVID-19. This CDR3 reads CAIIKRLASGGFLTGELFF. CDR3 nucleotides: TGTGCCATCATCAAAAGGTTGGCTAGCGGGGGATTCCTGACCGGGGAGCTGTTTTTT.